The 12 T cell receptor beta chains given below trace back to one sample, sequenced in a study of T cell responses to AZD1222 COVID-19 vaccine. TCRdb keeps only in-frame clones here, not all; method: immunoSEQ multiplex PCR. Here the sample spans roughly 100,000 clones, about nine tenths being singletons. This material consisted of peripheral blood, taken on day 0 of AZD1222 vaccination. The receptors originated from an adult in good health.

This chain joins TRBV27 and TRBJ1-5; the D is unclear. Germline V CDR1 and CDR2: MNHEY, SMNVEV (reference sequence). With 5 bases removed from V and 1 base from J, the gap between germline ends came to 6 bases. This CDR3 spans 13 amino acids. The chain's CDR3 is CASSPRSNQPQHF. The CDR3 DNA reads TGTGCCAGCAGTCCCCGGAGCAATCAGCCCCAGCATTTT.

This chain joins TRBV13 and TRBJ2-1; 7 bases map to TRBD1. CDR3 length: 13 residues. Trimming at V came to 5 bases and at J to 5 bases, leaving 3 bases not matched to a gene. The germline CDR1 and CDR2 sequences are PRHDT and FYEKMQ (reference sequence). The CDR3 loop is CASSQGGHNEQFF. DNA for the CDR3: TGTGCCAGCAGCCAAGGGGGCCACAATGAGCAGTTCTTC. Supplemented by reference TRBV13 and TRBJ2-1, the full variable domain reads AAGVIQSPRHLIKEKRETATLKCYPIPRHDTVYWYQQGPGQDPQFLISFYEKMQSDKGSIPDRFSAQQFSDYHSELNMSSLELGDSALYFCASSQGGHNEQFFGPGTRLTVL.

This clone has more than one count but fewer than ten. This rearrangement joins TRBV5-1 to TRBJ1-2; TRBD1 is a possible D gene (6 bases). Germline V lookup: CDR1 SGHRS, CDR2 YFSETQ. Trimming pared 0 bases from V and 4 bases from J, leaving 13 bases between. The CDR3 runs to 15 residues. CDR3 loop: CASSLAAGGLYGYTF. CDR3 DNA sequence: TGCGCCAGCAGCTTGGCGGCCGGGGGGCTCTATGGCTACACCTTC.

J is TRBJ1-2 and V is TRBV28, with 8 bases matching TRBD1. Losses at the gene ends were 5 bases for V and 9 bases for J; bases not matched to a gene: 14. The CDR3 spans 15 residues. Germline-derived CDR1 and CDR2 are MDHEN and SYDVKM. In DNA form, the CDR3 reads TGTGCCAGCAGTATTTTCAGGGGGCGGGGAGCTAGCTACACCTTC. It translates to CASSIFRGRGASYTF.

This clone came up a few times. The chain combines TRBV28 with TRBJ2-7; 10 bases are shared with TRBD1. V lost 4 bases and J lost 3; bases outside the gene matches: 9. The CDR3 contains 16 residues. CDR1 and CDR2 from the germline V gene are MDHEN and SYDVKM. CDR3 nucleotides: TGTGCCAGCAGTTCCCTGGTGGACAGGGGGAACTACGAGCAGTACTTC. Residues: CASSSLVDRGNYEQYF.

Only one count was recorded for this clone. The chain is built from TRBV24-1 and TRBJ2-3; D is unclear. The CDR3 runs 15 residues. V shed 6 bases and J shed 1 base, with 13 bases lying between them. Looked up from germline, CDR1 is KGHDR and CDR2 is SFDVKD. The CDR3 DNA reads TGTGCCACCAGTCCGACCCCGGGTGGCACAGATACGCAGTATTTT. Protein product: CATSPTPGGTDTQYF.

V is TRBV14 and J is TRBJ1-1; no definite D call. The CDR3 is made up of 15 amino acids. V lost 5 bases to trimming and J lost 0 bases, with 13 bases between them. Germline CDR1 is SGHDN and CDR2 is FVKESK. DNA for the CDR3: TGTGCCAGCAGCTCCCAGGCCCTCATGAACACTGAAGCTTTCTTT. This encodes CASSSQALMNTEAFF.

The rearrangement uses TRBV6-2 or TRBV6-3 and TRBJ2-2; TRBD2 agrees at 9 bases. Germline V gene sequence: CDR1 MNHEY, CDR2 SVGEGT. The CDR3 is 16 amino acids. The ends lost 4 bases at V and 4 bases at J; junction bases unmatched: 7. CDR3 sequence reads: CASSLLAGLTTGELFF. As DNA, the CDR3 is TGTGCCAGCAGTTTGCTAGCGGGACTTACCACCGGGGAGCTGTTTTTT.

The V call is TRBV7-2, the J call TRBJ2-5, with 7 bases fitting TRBD1. Germline assignment: CDR1 SGHTA and CDR2 FQGNSA. This CDR3 is 14 amino acids long. Losses at the gene ends were 5 bases for V and 7 bases for J; bases not matched to a gene: 10. The CDR3 reads CASSQGQVKGTQYF. CDR3 DNA: TGTGCCAGCAGCCAAGGACAGGTTAAGGGGACCCAGTACTTC.

The rearrangement joins TRBV5-1 to TRBJ2-5; 9 positions agree with TRBD1. This CDR3 is built from 14 residues. J lost 6 bases, V lost 0 bases, and 3 bases had no gene match. Looked up from germline, CDR1 is SGHRS and CDR2 is YFSETQ. The CDR3 DNA reads TGCGCCAGCAGCTTGGAGACAGGGGGGAAGACCCAGTACTTC. This sequence encodes CASSLETGGKTQYF.

This clone has only one observation. The chain links TRBV10-2 to TRBJ2-7, with 14 bases that match TRBD2. Germline V CDR1 and CDR2: WSHSY, SAAADI. Germline trimming cut 6 bases from V and 6 bases from J; bases unmatched to any gene: 10. This CDR3 spans 16 amino acids. The DNA of the CDR3 is TGCGCCAGCAGGGACCCGACTAGCGGGAGGGCGCTCGAGCAGTACTTC. Amino acids: CASRDPTSGRALEQYF.

This chain's CDR3 is CASSVGTSVTDTQYF. CDR3 nucleotide sequence: TGTGCCAGCAGCGTAGGGACTAGCGTTACAGATACGCAGTATTTT. This rearrangement joins TRBV9 to TRBJ2-3; TRBD2 aligns across 9 bases. From germline, CDR1 is SGDLS and CDR2 YYNGEE. Germline trimming cut 0 bases from V and 3 bases from J; bases unmatched to any gene: 2. This CDR3 is 15 amino acids long.